The clone carrying this T cell receptor (beta chain) was found many times. Antigen: not known. This sample was included in a study of CD8 T cells in ankylosing spondylitis. Overall study results and limits: Disease-linked clones displayed a CD8+ phenotype and appeared relatively rarely in peripheral blood. Disease-linked clones were reportedly significantly enriched in matched ankylosing spondylitis synovial fluid. There was a TCR beta motif, made of several highly homologous variants, that appeared characteristic of ankylosing spondylitis blood.

Using its own MiXCR run on the 5' RACE reads, TCRdb lists one record per CDR3 protein. Found here are roughly 36,000 distinct CDR3 sequences, 14% of them singletons; the top ten hold less than 45%. This receptor was obtained from a male donor with ankylosing spondylitis or in good health (not recorded which). The sequenced sample was blood.

CDR3 DNA sequence: TGTGCCAGCAGCGTTAGGACAGGGCGCGAGGATACGCAGTATTTT. It codes for CASSVRTGREDTQYF. V is TRBV5-5 and J is TRBJ2-3; TRBD1 agrees at 8 bases. From germline, CDR1 is SGHKS and CDR2 YYEKEE (reference sequence). The CDR3 totals 15 residues. The V gene end was trimmed by 4 bases and the J gene end by 6 bases; junction bases not matched to a gene: 10.